This record looks at one T cell receptor beta chain sequence and its context. As yet, its antigen is unknown. The method was immunoSEQ multiplex PCR; TCRdb's version includes in-frame clones alone and lacks a portion of them. The sample contains 95,000 to 120,000 clones, approximately 94% of which appear only once. This sample is drawn from a study of cytomegalovirus exposure and HLA in healthy donors. General study findings and limits: Subsequent analysis revealed that first-cohort TCR clusters tended to co-occur in the roughly 120 validation repertoires. Researchers reported that a few CMV-associated chains were confirmed in vitro as CMV antigen-specific. Listed as cytomegalovirus-associated were 150 to 200 TCR beta chains.

The CDR3 is 14 amino acids. Germline CDR1 is WSHSY and CDR2 is SAAADI. V shed 6 bases and J 6 bases; nucleotides not matched to a gene: 7. Sample: PBMCs. This sequence was found in a young woman in good health and CMV-seronegative. The V call is TRBV10-2, the J call TRBJ1-2; 10 bases are a match to TRBD1. CDR3 nucleotide sequence: TGCGCCAGCAGCACTGACAGGGGGCTAGATGGCTACACCTTC. Its protein product is CASSTDRGLDGYTF.